The source of this TCR beta chain is a study of T cell changes during pregnancy in multiple sclerosis. Some clones are missing from TCRdb's copy, which holds only in-frame ones; the method was immunoSEQ multiplex PCR. The sample shows some 52,000 clones, just over 90% of them seen only once. Germline assignment: CDR1 MGHRA and CDR2 YSYEKL. The junction had 13 bases not matched to a gene; V was cut back by 1 base and J by 8 bases. The CDR3 spans 17 residues. This clonotype was obtained from a female donor with multiple sclerosis, enrolled in a pregnancy study. The chain carries TRBV4-1 and TRBJ2-1, with 8 positions matching TRBD1. The sequences come from CD4+ T cells from peripheral blood mononuclear cells, collected before pregnancy. The CDR3 DNA is TGCGCCAGCAGCCAAGGTCAGGGGGCGCATAGGGACGATGAGCAGTTCTTC. It specifies CASSQGQGAHRDDEQFF.